These T cell receptor beta chains were read from a single sample in a study of blood T cell repertoires in COVID-19. Libraries were prepared by immunoSEQ multiplex PCR; TCRdb keeps only in-frame clonotypes and omits some of them. The table records about 140,000 clones, 85% of them present only once. The sequencing input was PBMCs or T cells enriched from blood (not recorded which). All receptors derive from a woman aged 40 to 50 who had recovered from COVID-19. CDR3s leave out the opening cysteine and the closing phenylalanine or tryptophan. Only some rows state a clone size, as once, few, many or a class for expanded clones.

J | V | size | CDR3
TRBJ2-7 | TRBV2 | NA | ARRGAGEAYEQY
TRBJ2-1 | TRBV11-2 | NA | ASSLGGGANNEQF
TRBJ2-5 | TRBV15 | NA | ATSISTGFRVETQY
TRBJ1-2 | TRBV13 | NA | ASSSDQTSQGYGYT
TRBJ2-7 | TRBV10-3 | NA | AISEGGLPSYEQY
TRBJ2-1 | TRBV7-3 | once | ASSQMTSGSYNEQF
TRBJ1-3 | TRBV9 | NA | ASSTQQGSGNTIY
TRBJ1-4 | TRBV11-2 | NA | ASSPMGQNNEKLF
TRBJ2-5 | TRBV4-1 | NA | ASSHRLPQETQY
TRBJ2-5 | TRBV18 | NA | ASSPRESGGETQY
TRBJ2-1 | TRBV5-8 | NA | ASSLASGLSSYNEQF
TRBJ2-1 | TRBV3-1/TRBV3-2 | NA | ASSRTSGSYNEQF
TRBJ2-5 | TRBV5-1 | NA | ASSYGTSEGETQY
TRBJ1-5 | TRBV6-1 | once | ASSEGPGQPQH
TRBJ2-1 | TRBV6-5 | NA | ASSYSLAQYNEQF
TRBJ2-3 | TRBV28 | NA | ASSLLTSGSSGDTQY
TRBJ2-7 | TRBV5-1 | NA | ASSRDSPIYEQY
TRBJ1-2 | TRBV7-9 | NA | ASSSGQGDIYFGYT
TRBJ2-3 | TRBV11-2 | NA | ASSFSSGSTDTQY
TRBJ2-3 | TRBV5-1 | NA | ASSPGTGGSDTQY
TRBJ2-5 | TRBV7-9 | NA | ASSLVYGGFRAQY
TRBJ1-5 | TRBV30 | NA | AWRLQGLSNQPQH
TRBJ1-1 | TRBV7-9 | NA | ASSFGGNTEAF
TRBJ2-2 | TRBV7-2 | NA | ASSRRVPTGGELF
TRBJ1-3 | TRBV15 | NA | ATSTPPGQTSGNTIY
TRBJ2-4 | TRBV18 | NA | ASSPGTSEGIQY
TRBJ2-2 | TRBV3-1/TRBV3-2 | NA | ASSQDLSGSGELF
TRBJ2-7 | TRBV5-5 | NA | ASSFMWEEQY
TRBJ1-1 | TRBV19 | NA | ASSMRQRNTEAF
TRBJ1-4 | TRBV19 | few | ASSIAGNEKLF
TRBJ2-5 | TRBV2 | NA | ASSPRGSGGTETQY
TRBJ2-7 | TRBV30 | once | AWTRGQGLVSYEQY
TRBJ2-5 | TRBV7-9 | once | ASSPWGTSGPQETQY
TRBJ1-5 | TRBV7-8 | NA | ASSLGGNGNQPQH
TRBJ1-6 | TRBV12-1 | NA | ASSSIAVYNSPLH
TRBJ1-2 | TRBV30 | NA | AWTIKGAYGYT
TRBJ1-1 | TRBV7-9 | NA | ASRAGGRFTEAF
TRBJ2-7 | TRBV29-1 | NA | SVVGWSYEQY
TRBJ1-1 | TRBV21-1 | NA | ASSKDRASEAF
TRBJ2-1 | TRBV10-1 | many | ASSEWRGEGNEQF
TRBJ2-5 | TRBV7-8 | NA | ASSLSGGETQY
TRBJ1-2 | TRBV5-1 | NA | ASSSTGNYGYT
TRBJ1-1 | TRBV3-1/TRBV3-2 | NA | ASSPYGGMNTEAF
TRBJ1-1 | TRBV13 | once | ASSVNKNTEAF
TRBJ2-3 | TRBV20-1 | NA | SASPSGGTDTQY
TRBJ1-5 | TRBV7-8 | NA | ASSTTGGQGALGNQPQH
TRBJ2-7 | TRBV12-3/TRBV12-4 | NA | ASSLSGEQY
TRBJ1-2 | TRBV29-1 | NA | STQGASGYT
TRBJ2-7 | TRBV28 | NA | ASKGGTGLYEQY
TRBJ2-2 | TRBV19 | NA | ASLRGPTTGELF
TRBJ2-1 | TRBV24-1 | NA | ATSPSDRGPINEQF
TRBJ2-7 | TRBV14 | few | ASSQEAGRLDYEQY
TRBJ1-1 | TRBV2 | NA | ASRGQGLRTEAF
TRBJ1-2 | TRBV6-5 | NA | ASSTRQGVYGYT